This TCR beta chain was sequenced during a study of beta chain features in type 1 diabetes. Study-level background: Healthy donors resembled patients in age, gender and cell yields. Findings and caveats of the study: Type 1 diabetes patients had VDJ junctions that carried fewer insertions and more deletions. Moderate yet significant TCRB CDR3 shortening was seen in Type 1 diabetes patients in all four CD4+ subsets. Any HLA-type effect on TCRB rearrangement remained unresolved here.

Sequenced material consisted of expressed TCRB transcripts (all of the isolated RNA was reverse transcribed). The data were produced by immunoSEQ multiplex PCR, yet TCRdb's version contains in-frame clones alone and is incomplete. The sample lists over 150,000 clones; 7.5% to 8.5% were seen once. CDR1 and CDR2 (germline): SEHNR, FQNEAQ (reference sequence). The V segment lost 5 bases and the J segment 4 bases; nucleotides outside the gene matches: 6. CDR3 length: 15 amino acids. As concerns this clone: Its antigen is not identified.

The V gene is TRBV7-9, the J gene TRBJ2-1, with TRBD1 matching over 9 bases. Sequencing used central memory CD4+ T cells from blood. This receptor was identified in a man aged 18 to 35 with type 1 diabetes. The CDR3, as DNA: TGTGCCAGCAGCCGGGACAGGGCAAGTTACAATGAGCAGTTCTTC. It translates to CASSRDRASYNEQFF.